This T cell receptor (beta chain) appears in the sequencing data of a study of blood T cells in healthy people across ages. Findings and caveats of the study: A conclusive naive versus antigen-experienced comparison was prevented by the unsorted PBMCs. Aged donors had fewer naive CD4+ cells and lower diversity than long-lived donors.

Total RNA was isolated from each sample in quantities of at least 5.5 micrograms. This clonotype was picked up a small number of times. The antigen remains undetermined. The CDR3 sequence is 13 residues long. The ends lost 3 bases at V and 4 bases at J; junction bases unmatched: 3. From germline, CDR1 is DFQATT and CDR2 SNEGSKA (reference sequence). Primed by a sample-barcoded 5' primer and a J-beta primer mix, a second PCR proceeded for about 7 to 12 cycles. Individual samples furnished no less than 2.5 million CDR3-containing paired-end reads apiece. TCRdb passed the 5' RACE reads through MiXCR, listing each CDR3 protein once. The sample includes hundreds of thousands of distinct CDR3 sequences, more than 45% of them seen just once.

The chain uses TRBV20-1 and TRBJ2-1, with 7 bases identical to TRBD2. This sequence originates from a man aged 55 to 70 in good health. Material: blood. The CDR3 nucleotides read TGCAGTGCTAGGGGGACTACTTACAATGAGCAGTTCTTC. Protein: CSARGTTYNEQFF.